These T cell receptor beta chains were read from a single sample in a study of shared clonotypes between healthy human individuals. Produced via immunoSEQ multiplex PCR; TCRdb's table is partial and in-frame only. The sample has under 850,000 clones, 80% to 95% seen once. The sample was naive CD8+ T cells sorted from blood. These receptors were collected from a man aged 30 to 45 in good health. The CDR3 runs from the conserved cysteine through the conserved F or W. A D gene is named only where the DNA matches it firmly. Not every row has a clone size; where given, it reads once, few, many or a size class.

CDR3nt	CDR3aa	j_gene	abundance	v_gene	d_gene
TGTGCCAGCAGTGAAAGCCCCGGGGTCGTATACTATGGCTACACCTTC	CASSESPGVVYYGYTF	TRBJ1-2	-	TRBV2	-
TGTGCCAGCAGCGGGACTCCTAAAGAGACCCAGTACTTC	CASSGTPKETQYF	TRBJ2-5	-	TRBV7-2	-
TGTGCCAGTAGCAAGGGACAGGGATACAATGAGCAGTTCTTC	CASSKGQGYNEQFF	TRBJ2-1	-	TRBV19	TRBD1
TGTGCCAGCAGACAGTCTAGGGGCGTGGGTCAGCCCCAGCATTTT	CASRQSRGVGQPQHF	TRBJ1-5	-	TRBV6-5	-
TGTGCCAGCAGCGCGCCCCGGGACAGGGAACAAGAGACCCAGTACTTC	CASSAPRDREQETQYF	TRBJ2-5	-	TRBV7-9	TRBD1
TGTGCCATCAGTGGGGCGGGGACAGGGAAATACTACGAGCAGTACTTC	CAISGAGTGKYYEQYF	TRBJ2-7	-	TRBV10-3	TRBD1
TGTGCCAGCAGCTTGTCAGGCACCTACTACGAGCAGTACTTC	CASSLSGTYYEQYF	TRBJ2-7	-	TRBV5-5	-
TGCGCCAGCAGCCATGACCCAGGGGGTGGAAACACCATATATTTT	CASSHDPGGGNTIYF	TRBJ1-3	-	TRBV4-3	TRBD1
TGTGCCAGCAGCTCAAGGCAAGACCCCACAGATACGCAGTATTTT	CASSSRQDPTDTQYF	TRBJ2-3	once	TRBV11-3	-
TGTGCCAGCAGCTCTGAGAGCGGGAGAGGGCAGTTCTTC	CASSSESGRGQFF	TRBJ2-1	few	TRBV11-2	TRBD2
TGCAGCGTCGTGACAGGGATTGAGCAGTTCTTC	CSVVTGIEQFF	TRBJ2-1	-	TRBV29-1	TRBD1
TGTGCCAGCAGCCCCTCAACTAGCGGTTCCTACGAGCAGTACTTC	CASSPSTSGSYEQYF	TRBJ2-7	-	TRBV7-9	TRBD2
TGTGCCAGCAGCTCCTACGATGGCAATGAGCAGTTCTTC	CASSSYDGNEQFF	TRBJ2-1	-	TRBV6-5	-
TGCGCCAGCAGCCAAGATCGGACGGCGCCTAACTATGGCTACACCTTC	CASSQDRTAPNYGYTF	TRBJ1-2	-	TRBV4-3	-
TGTGCCAGCAGCTTAGGTCCAAGCTATGGCTACACCTTC	CASSLGPSYGYTF	TRBJ1-2	-	TRBV7-9	-
TGCGCCAGCAGGGAAACTAGCGATGAGCAGTTCTTC	CASRETSDEQFF	TRBJ2-1	-	TRBV5-1	TRBD2
TGCGCCAGCAGCCTAACGCCCGACCAGTACATCGAGTATTTT	CASSLTPDQYIEYF	TRBJ2-3	-	TRBV4-1	-
TGTGCCAGCAGCCCACGGCTGGGTCGCGGTCCGGGAAACACCATATATTTT	CASSPRLGRGPGNTIYF	TRBJ1-3	once	TRBV7-2	-
TGCGCCAGCAGCCAATTTCGGGGGACCGGGGAGCTGTTTTTT	CASSQFRGTGELFF	TRBJ2-2	-	TRBV4-3	-
TGTGCCAGCAGCTCAGGACTAGCGGGATTCTCCTACAATGAGCAGTTCTTC	CASSSGLAGFSYNEQFF	TRBJ2-1	-	TRBV7-9	TRBD2
TGTGCCAAACCGGGACCAGCCACCGGGGAGCTGTTTTTT	CAKPGPATGELFF	TRBJ2-2	-	TRBV10-3	-
TGTGCCAGCAGTTTCGTCAGCCATCCCGGGTATTTT	CASSFVSHPGYF	TRBJ2-3	-	TRBV28	-
TGTGCCAGCAGCTACCCCTTACAAGAGACCCAGTACTTC	CASSYPLQETQYF	TRBJ2-5	-	TRBV7-8	-
TGCGCCAGCAGCCAAGATGGACAGGGGACGTACACTGAAGCTTTCTTT	CASSQDGQGTYTEAFF	TRBJ1-1	-	TRBV4-1	TRBD1
TGTGCCAGCAGGGCAAATGGCGTACAAGAGACCCAGTACTTC	CASRANGVQETQYF	TRBJ2-5	-	TRBV7-9	-
TGTGCCAGCAGCCCCCCCAGGACTAGCGGGAGATACAATGAGCAGTTCTTC	CASSPPRTSGRYNEQFF	TRBJ2-1	-	TRBV5-6	TRBD2
TGTGCCAGCTCGCCAGATTCGCGGATGGAGACCCAGTACTTC	CASSPDSRMETQYF	TRBJ2-5	-	TRBV18	-
TGCGCCAGCAGCTTCGACTCAGTTAGCGGGGAGGATACGCAGTATTTT	CASSFDSVSGEDTQYF	TRBJ2-3	-	TRBV4-1	TRBD2
TGTGCCAGCAGCAAAAAGGGACAGGGGTCGAACGAGCAGTACTTC	CASSKKGQGSNEQYF	TRBJ2-7	-	TRBV21-1	-
TGTGCCAGCTCACCCGTGCTAGCGGGACTCGATGAGCAGTTCTTC	CASSPVLAGLDEQFF	TRBJ2-1	-	TRBV18	TRBD2
TGTGCCAGCAGTGAAGACAGGGAGGGGGTTGAAGCTTTCTTT	CASSEDREGVEAFF	TRBJ1-1	-	TRBV6-1	-
TGTGCCAGTAGTAAGCGACTAGCGGAAATCCAAGAGACCCAGTACTTC	CASSKRLAEIQETQYF	TRBJ2-5	-	TRBV19	TRBD2
TGCGCCAGCAGCTTGGGGAGGGTAGCGGGAACGGACACTTTTTCGACGAACACCGGGGAGCTGTTTTTT	CASSLGRVAGTDTFSTNTGELFF	TRBJ2-2	-	TRBV5-1	TRBD2
TGTGCCAGCAGCCACTGGGACAGACCAACGGAAAACTATGGCTACACCTTC	CASSHWDRPTENYGYTF	TRBJ1-2	-	TRBV28	TRBD1
TGCGCCAGCAGCTTGGCCCGGGGTATTGAGACCCAGTACTTC	CASSLARGIETQYF	TRBJ2-5	-	TRBV5-1	-
TGTGCCAGCAGCTCGTCCCTGAGTCAGAGGAATGAGCAGTTCTTC	CASSSSLSQRNEQFF	TRBJ2-1	once	TRBV5-8	-
TGTGCCAGCTGGCGGGGGGGGCTGGTCAATGAGCAGTTCTTC	CASWRGGLVNEQFF	TRBJ2-1	-	TRBV11-2	TRBD2